The clone carrying this T cell receptor beta chain appeared a few times. The sample is drawn from a study of T-cell reconstitution after alpha-beta-depleted transplantation in children. V lost 9 bases, J lost 0 bases, and 18 bases lay in between. The CDR3 runs 15 residues. Unique molecular identifiers featured in how the TCRbeta library was prepared. Each CDR3 protein is one row after TCRdb ran MiXCR on the PCR reads. This table holds over 400,000 distinct CDR3 sequences, 12% found once. Specimen: PBMCs from the stem cell graft donor, collected from the stem cell graft. This TCR was recovered from a human donor who donated a stem cell graft to a child with combined immunodeficiency. The chain uses TRBV12-3 or TRBV12-4 and TRBJ2-7, with D perhaps being TRBD1 or TRBD2 (5 bases each). CDR3 residues: CASSPEAGSSYEQYF. CDR3 in DNA: TGTGCCAGTAGCCCCGAGGCAGGGAGCTCCTACGAGCAGTACTTC.